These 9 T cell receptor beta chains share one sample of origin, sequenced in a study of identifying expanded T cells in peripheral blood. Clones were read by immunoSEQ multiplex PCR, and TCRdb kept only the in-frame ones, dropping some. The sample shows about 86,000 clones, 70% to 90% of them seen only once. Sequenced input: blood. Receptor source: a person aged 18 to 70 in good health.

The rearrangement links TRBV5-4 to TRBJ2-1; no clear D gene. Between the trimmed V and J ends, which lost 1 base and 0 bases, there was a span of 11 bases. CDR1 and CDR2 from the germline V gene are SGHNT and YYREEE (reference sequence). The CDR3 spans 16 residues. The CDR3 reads CASSLFTVSSYNEQFF. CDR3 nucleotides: TGTGCCAGCAGCTTGTTCACGGTGAGCTCCTACAATGAGCAGTTCTTC.

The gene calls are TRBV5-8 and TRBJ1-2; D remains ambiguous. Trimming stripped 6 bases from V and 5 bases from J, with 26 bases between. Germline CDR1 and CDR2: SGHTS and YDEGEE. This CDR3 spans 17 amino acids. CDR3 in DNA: TGTGCCAGCACTACCTCCCGATTCGTCGCAGGTTATTATGGCTACACCTTC. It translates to CASTTSRFVAGYYGYTF.

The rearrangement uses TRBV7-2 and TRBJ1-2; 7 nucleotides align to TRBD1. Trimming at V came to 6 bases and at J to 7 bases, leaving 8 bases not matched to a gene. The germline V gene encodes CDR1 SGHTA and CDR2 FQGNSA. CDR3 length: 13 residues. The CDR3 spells CASRSGGGSGYTF. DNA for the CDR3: TGTGCCAGCAGGTCGGGAGGGGGCTCTGGCTACACCTTC.

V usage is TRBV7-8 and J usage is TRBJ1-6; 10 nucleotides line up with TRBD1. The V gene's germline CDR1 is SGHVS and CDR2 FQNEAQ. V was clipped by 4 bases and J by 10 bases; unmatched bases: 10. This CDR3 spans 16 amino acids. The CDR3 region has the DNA TGTGCCAGCAGCTCCTGGGACAGGGGAAATGGATCACCCCTCCACTTT. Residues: CASSSWDRGNGSPLHF.

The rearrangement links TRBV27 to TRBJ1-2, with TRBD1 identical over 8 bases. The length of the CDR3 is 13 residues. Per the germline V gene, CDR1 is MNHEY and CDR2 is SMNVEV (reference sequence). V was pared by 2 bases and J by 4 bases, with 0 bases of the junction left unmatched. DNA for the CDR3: TGTGCCAGCAGTTTAACAGGGGGCTATGGCTACACCTTC. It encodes CASSLTGGYGYTF.

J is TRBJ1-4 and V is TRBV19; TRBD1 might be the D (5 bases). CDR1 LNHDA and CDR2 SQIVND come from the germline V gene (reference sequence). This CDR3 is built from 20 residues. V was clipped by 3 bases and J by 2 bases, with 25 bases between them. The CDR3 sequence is CASSIALGRADLITNEKLFF. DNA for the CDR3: TGTGCCAGTAGTATTGCTCTAGGCAGGGCGGACCTTATCACTAATGAAAAACTGTTTTTT.

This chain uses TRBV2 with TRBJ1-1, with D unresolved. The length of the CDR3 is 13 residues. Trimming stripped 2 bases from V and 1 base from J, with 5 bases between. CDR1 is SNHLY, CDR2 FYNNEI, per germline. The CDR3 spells CASSEQKNTEAFF. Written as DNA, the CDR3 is TGTGCCAGCAGTGAACAGAAGAACACTGAAGCTTTCTTT.

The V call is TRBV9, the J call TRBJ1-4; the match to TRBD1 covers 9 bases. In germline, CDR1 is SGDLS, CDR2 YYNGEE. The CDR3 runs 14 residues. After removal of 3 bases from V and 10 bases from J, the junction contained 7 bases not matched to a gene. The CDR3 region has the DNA TGTGCCAGCAGCGCTGGGGGGACAGGGCGAAAACTGTTTTTT. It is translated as CASSAGGTGRKLFF.

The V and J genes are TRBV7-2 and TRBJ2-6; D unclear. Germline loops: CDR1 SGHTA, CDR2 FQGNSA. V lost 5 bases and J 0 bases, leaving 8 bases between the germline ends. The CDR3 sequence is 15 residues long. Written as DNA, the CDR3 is TGTGCCAGCAGCCTGGGCGTCTCTGGGGCCAACGTCCTGACTTTC. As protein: CASSLGVSGANVLTF.